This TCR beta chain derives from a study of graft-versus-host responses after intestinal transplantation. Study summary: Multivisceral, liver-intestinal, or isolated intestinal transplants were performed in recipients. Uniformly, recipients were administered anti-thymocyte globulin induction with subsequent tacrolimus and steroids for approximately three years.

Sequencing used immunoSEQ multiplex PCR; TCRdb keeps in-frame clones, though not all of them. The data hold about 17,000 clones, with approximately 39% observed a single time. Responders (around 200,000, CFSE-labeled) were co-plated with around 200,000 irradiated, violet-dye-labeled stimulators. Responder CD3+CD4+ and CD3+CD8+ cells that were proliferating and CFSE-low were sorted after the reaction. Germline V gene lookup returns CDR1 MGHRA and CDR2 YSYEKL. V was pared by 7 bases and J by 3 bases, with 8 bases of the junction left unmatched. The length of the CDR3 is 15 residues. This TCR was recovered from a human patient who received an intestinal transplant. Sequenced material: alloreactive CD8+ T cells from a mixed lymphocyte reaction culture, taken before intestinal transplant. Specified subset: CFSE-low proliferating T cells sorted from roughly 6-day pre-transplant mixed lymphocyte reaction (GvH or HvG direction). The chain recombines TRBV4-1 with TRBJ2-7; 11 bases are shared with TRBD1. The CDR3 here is CASTHTGTGGYEQYF. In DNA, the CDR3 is TGCGCCAGCACCCATACAGGGACAGGGGGCTACGAGCAGTACTTC.